This TCR beta chain stems from a study of blood T cell repertoires in COVID-19. Germline values: CDR1 SQVTM, CDR2 ANQGSEA. V lost 4 bases, J lost 1 base, and 6 bases stayed unmatched. This CDR3 has 14 residues. Using immunoSEQ multiplex PCR, the repertoire was profiled, and TCRdb retains in-frame clones only, with some absent. The sample shows 200,000 to 300,000 clones, 92% of them seen only once. This clone was seen only once. This clonotype originated in a man aged 25 to 40 with COVID-19, enrolled during active disease. The chain combines TRBV29-1 with TRBJ1-1, with 7 bases aligning to TRBD1. Specimen: peripheral blood. The CDR3 sequence is CSVGRGGANTEAFF. The CDR3 nucleotides are TGCAGCGTTGGTCGAGGGGGCGCGAACACTGAAGCTTTCTTT.